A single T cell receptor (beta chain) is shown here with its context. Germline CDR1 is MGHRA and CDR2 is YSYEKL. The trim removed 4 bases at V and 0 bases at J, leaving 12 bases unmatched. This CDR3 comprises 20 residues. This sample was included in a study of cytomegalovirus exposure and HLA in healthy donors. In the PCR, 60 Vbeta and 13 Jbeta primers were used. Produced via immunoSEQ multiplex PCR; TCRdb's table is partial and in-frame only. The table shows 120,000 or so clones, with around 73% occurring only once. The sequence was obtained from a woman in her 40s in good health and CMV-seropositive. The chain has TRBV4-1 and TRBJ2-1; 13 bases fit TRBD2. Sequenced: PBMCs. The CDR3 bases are TGCGCCAGCAGCCGACTACAGACTAGCGGGGGGCAGAGCTCCTACAATGAGCAGTTCTTC. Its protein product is CASSRLQTSGGQSSYNEQFF.